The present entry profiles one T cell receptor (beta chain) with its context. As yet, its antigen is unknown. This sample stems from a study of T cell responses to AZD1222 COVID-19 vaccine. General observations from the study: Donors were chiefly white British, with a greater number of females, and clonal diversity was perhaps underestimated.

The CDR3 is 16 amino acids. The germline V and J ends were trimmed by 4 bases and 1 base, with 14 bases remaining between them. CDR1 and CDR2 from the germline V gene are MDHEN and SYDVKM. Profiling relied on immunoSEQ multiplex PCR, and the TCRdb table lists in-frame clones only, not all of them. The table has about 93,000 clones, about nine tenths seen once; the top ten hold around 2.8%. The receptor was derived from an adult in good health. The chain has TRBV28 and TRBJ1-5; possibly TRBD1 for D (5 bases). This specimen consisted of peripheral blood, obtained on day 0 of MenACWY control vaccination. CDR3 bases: TGTGCCAGCAGTTCCACGGGGGTAATGAGCAATCAGCCCCAGCATTTT. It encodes CASSSTGVMSNQPQHF.